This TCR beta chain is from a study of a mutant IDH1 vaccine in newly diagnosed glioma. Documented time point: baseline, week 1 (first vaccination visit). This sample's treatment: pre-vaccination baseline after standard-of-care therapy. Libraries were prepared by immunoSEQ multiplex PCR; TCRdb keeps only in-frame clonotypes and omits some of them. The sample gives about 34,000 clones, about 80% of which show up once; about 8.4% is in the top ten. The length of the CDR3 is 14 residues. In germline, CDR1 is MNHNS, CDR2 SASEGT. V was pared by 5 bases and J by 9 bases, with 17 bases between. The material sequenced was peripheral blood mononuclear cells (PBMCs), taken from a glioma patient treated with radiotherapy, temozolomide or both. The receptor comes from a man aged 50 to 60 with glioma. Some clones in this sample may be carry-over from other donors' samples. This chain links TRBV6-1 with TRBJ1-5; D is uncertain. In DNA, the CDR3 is TGTGCCAGCAGTCCCTATACCTCGACAAGGCCCCAGCATTTT. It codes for CASSPYTSTRPQHF.